This TCR beta chain comes out of a study of cytomegalovirus exposure and HLA in healthy donors. CDR1 is SEHNR, CDR2 FQNEAQ, per germline (reference sequence). The length of the CDR3 is 13 residues. Trimming stripped 8 bases from V and 1 base from J, with 10 bases between. With 60 Vbeta and 13 Jbeta primers, the PCR was carried out. Assay: immunoSEQ multiplex PCR; the TCRdb copy retains only in-frame clones and omits some. The data hold 170,000 or so clones, with around 80% observed a single time. The chain recombines TRBV7-9 with TRBJ2-3, with TRBD1 as a possible D gene (6 bases). The sample consisted of PBMCs. The receptor's source is a middle-aged man in good health and CMV-seropositive. This chain's CDR3 is CASLRQGTDTQYF. DNA of the CDR3: TGTGCCAGCCTCAGACAGGGCACAGATACGCAGTATTTT.